Listed here are 2 T cell receptor beta chains from one sample, sequenced in a study of spatial heterogeneity in lung cancer. Their specific antigens are unknown. Time point reported: sample taken at primary tumor resection. Broader study findings: The study found that expanded intratumoral alpha and beta TCR counts tracked tumor mutation counts.

A single record per CDR3 protein comes from TCRdb applying MiXCR to the 5' RACE reads. The sample gives about 13,000 distinct CDR3 sequences, roughly 4.6% of which show up once; roughly 24% is in the top ten. Sequencing was performed on lung tumor tissue, taken at surgery. The receptors here all came from a male donor with early-stage non-small cell lung cancer.

This clonotype was counted many times. The chain couples TRBV7-9 to TRBJ1-4, with D uncertain. CDR1 and CDR2 (germline): SEHNR, FQNEAQ (reference sequence). Trimming removed 3 bases at V and 0 bases at J, with 8 bases between. CDR3 length: 15 amino acids. The CDR3 loop reads CASSLEGSTNEKLFF. CDR3 coding DNA: TGTGCCAGCAGCTTGGAGGGATCAACTAATGAAAAACTGTTTTTT.

In its sample, this clonotype was seen a few times. This chain joins TRBV28 and TRBJ1-5; D uncertain. Germline-derived CDR1 and CDR2 are MDHEN and SYDVKM. This CDR3 is built from 15 residues. V lost 3 bases and J lost 5, with 14 bases in between. Here the CDR3 DNA reads TGTGCCAGCAGTTTTTGGGAACAGCCTTATCAGCCCCAGCATTTT. This encodes CASSFWEQPYQPQHF. The whole variable domain, remainder taken from reference TRBV28 and TRBJ1-5, is DVKVTQSSRYLVKRTGEKVFLECVQDMDHENMFWYRQDPGLGLRLIYFSYDVKMKEKGDIPEGYSVSREKKERFSLILESASTNQTSMYLCASSFWEQPYQPQHFGDGTRLSIL.